This T cell receptor (beta chain) was obtained from a study of lymphopenia after photon versus proton radiotherapy. Study-wide findings and caveats: Under photons, naive T cells and diversity fell while effector/memory populations rose. After the lymphocyte nadir, photon-treated repertoires showed oligoclonal expansion, especially of CD8+ Temra cells. Only patients who died were analyzed for survival; proton advantage is unproven. Larger post-nadir TCR diversity loss correlated inversely with survival in deceased patients.

A remark on this clone: Its antigen is as yet unknown.

This CDR3 is built from 15 residues. From germline, CDR1 is SGHAT and CDR2 FQNNGV. V was trimmed by 5 bases and J by 1 base, leaving 15 bases between them. TCRdb's table, derived via immunoSEQ multiplex PCR, lists solely in-frame clones and lacks some. The table shows 40,000 or so clones, with around 86% occurring only once. This receptor was taken from a man in his forties with gastric cancer. Material: peripheral blood, obtained from a patient treated with photon-based radiotherapy. The chain couples TRBV11-2 to TRBJ2-7, with unresolved D. The CDR3 loop reads CASSPSQVVSYEQYF. The CDR3, as DNA: TGTGCCAGCAGCCCTTCTCAAGTGGTTTCCTACGAGCAGTACTTC.